The present TCR beta chain was sequenced within a study of PD-L1 blockade in urothelial cancer. Study background: Patients commenced intravenous atezolizumab, 1,200 mg every 3 weeks, in the mid-2010s. A median blood sample held about 140,000 T cells and approximately 83,000 unique TCRs.

The J segment lost 5 bases and the V segment lost 5 bases, leaving 5 bases of the junction unmatched. The V gene's germline CDR1 is SGHNT and CDR2 YENEEA. The CDR3 runs 15 residues. Method: immunoSEQ multiplex PCR; TCRdb's copy keeps in-frame clones and lacks some. The profile shows under 70,000 clones, approximately 78% of them singletons. The time point: pretreatment peripheral blood. This TCR came from an older man with urothelial cancer. Material: PBMCs, obtained around atezolizumab (anti-PD-L1) treatment. This chain joins TRBV11-3 and TRBJ2-3, with TRBD2 matching over 12 bases. CDR3 protein: CASSLAGGTGDTQYF. The CDR3 DNA is TGTGCCAGCAGCCTAGCGGGAGGGACGGGAGATACGCAGTATTTT.